This paragraph reports one TCR beta chain. The antigen is not known. The data were obtained in a study of T cells in localized non-small cell lung cancer. Measured with immunoSEQ multiplex PCR; TCRdb has only the in-frame clones, and not every one. The table has 34,000 or so clones, 93% seen once. Study outcomes and limitations: Heterogeneity remains possible because sequencing was limited to only one tumor region. Patients showing higher blood T cell density tended to see longer overall survival. Adjacent uninvolved lung tissue had the highest T cell clonality, exceeding tumor. Appearing in adjacent lung were a median about 60 of the top 100 tumor clones.

This clonotype originated in a female donor of 60 years or more with stage I lung adenocarcinoma. This material consisted of peripheral blood, taken before any cancer treatment.

CDR3 DNA sequence: TGTGCCAGCAGCCATACTCAGGGGCTGGATGAAAAACTGTTTTTT. Translated, it gives CASSHTQGLDEKLFF. The chain combines TRBV4-2 with TRBJ1-4, with D perhaps matching TRBD1 (6 bases). CDR1 and CDR2 (germline): LGHNA, YNFKEQ. The CDR3 extends over 15 amino acids. V shed 3 bases and J shed 6 bases, with 14 bases lying between them.